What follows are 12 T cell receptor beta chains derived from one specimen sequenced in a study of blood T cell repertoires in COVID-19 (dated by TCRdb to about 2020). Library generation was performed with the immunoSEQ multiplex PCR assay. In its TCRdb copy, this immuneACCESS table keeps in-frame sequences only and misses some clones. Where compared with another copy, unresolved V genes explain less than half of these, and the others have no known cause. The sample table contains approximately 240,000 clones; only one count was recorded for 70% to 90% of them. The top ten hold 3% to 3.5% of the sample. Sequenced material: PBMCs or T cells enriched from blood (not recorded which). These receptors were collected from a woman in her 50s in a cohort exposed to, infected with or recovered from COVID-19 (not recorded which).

The CDR3 coding sequence is TGTGCCAGCAGTTGGTTCGGAGGGGGCGGGCGCGAGCAGTACTTC. It yields the protein CASSWFGGGGREQYF. J is TRBJ2-7 and V is TRBV27; tentatively, D is TRBD1 (7 bases). With 4 bases removed from V and 6 bases from J, the gap between germline ends came to 19 bases. The germline V gene encodes CDR1 MNHEY and CDR2 SMNVEV (reference sequence). This CDR3 has 15 amino acids.

CDR3 in amino acids: CASSLPSGGALDTQYF. In nucleotides, the CDR3 is TGCGCCAGCAGCCTTCCTAGCGGGGGGGCCCTAGATACGCAGTATTTT. This chain uses TRBV4-1 with TRBJ2-3; 12 bases line up with TRBD2. The CDR3 is made up of 16 amino acids. V shed 4 bases and J 5 bases; nucleotides not matched to a gene: 7. Germline V gene sequence: CDR1 MGHRA, CDR2 YSYEKL.

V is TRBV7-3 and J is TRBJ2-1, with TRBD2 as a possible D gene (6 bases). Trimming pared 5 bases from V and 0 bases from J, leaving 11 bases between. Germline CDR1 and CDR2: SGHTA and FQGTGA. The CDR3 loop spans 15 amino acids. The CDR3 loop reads CASSPGGSSYNEQFF. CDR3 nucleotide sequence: TGTGCCAGCAGCCCCGGGGGTAGCTCCTACAATGAGCAGTTCTTC.

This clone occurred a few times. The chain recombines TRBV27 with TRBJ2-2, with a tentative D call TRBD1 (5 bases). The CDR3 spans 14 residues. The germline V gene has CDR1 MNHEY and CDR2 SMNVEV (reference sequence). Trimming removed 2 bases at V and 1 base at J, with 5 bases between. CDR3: CASSLRGNTGELFF. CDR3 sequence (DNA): TGTGCCAGCAGTTTAAGGGGGAACACCGGGGAGCTGTTTTTT.

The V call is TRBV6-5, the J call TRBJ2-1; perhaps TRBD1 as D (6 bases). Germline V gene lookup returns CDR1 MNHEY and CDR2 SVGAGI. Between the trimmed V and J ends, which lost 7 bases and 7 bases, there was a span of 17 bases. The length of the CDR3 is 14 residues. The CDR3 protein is CASMVGALGNEQFF. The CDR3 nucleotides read TGTGCCAGCATGGTGGGGGCGTTAGGGAATGAGCAGTTCTTC.

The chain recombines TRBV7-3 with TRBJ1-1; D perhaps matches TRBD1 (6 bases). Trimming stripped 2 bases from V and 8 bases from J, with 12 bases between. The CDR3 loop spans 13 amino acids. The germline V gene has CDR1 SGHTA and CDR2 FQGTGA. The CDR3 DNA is TGTGCCAGCAGCTTAGTACTTGGGACAGAAGCTTTCTTT. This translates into CASSLVLGTEAFF. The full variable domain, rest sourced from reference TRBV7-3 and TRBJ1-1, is GAGVSQTPSNKVTEKGKYVELRCDPISGHTALYWYRQSLGQGPEFLIYFQGTGAADDSGLPNDRFFAVRPEGSVSTLKIQRTERGDSAVYLCASSLVLGTEAFFGQGTRLTVV.

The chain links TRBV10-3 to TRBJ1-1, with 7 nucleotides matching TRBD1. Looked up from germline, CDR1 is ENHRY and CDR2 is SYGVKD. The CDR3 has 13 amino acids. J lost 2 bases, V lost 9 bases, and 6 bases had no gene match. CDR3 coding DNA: TGTGCCATGACTCAGGGGGGAAACACTGAAGCTTTCTTT. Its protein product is CAMTQGGNTEAFF.

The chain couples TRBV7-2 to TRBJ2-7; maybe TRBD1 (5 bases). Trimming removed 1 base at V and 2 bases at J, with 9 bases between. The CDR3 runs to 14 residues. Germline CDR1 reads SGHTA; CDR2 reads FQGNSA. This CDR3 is CASSLGPQAYEQYF. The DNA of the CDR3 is TGTGCCAGCAGCTTAGGTCCACAGGCCTACGAGCAGTACTTC.

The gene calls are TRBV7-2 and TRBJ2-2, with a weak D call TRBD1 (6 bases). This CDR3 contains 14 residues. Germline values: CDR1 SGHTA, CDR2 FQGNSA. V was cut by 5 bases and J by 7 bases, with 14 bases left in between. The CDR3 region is CASSRTGSGGELFF. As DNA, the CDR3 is TGTGCCAGCAGCCGTACAGGGAGCGGCGGGGAGCTGTTTTTT. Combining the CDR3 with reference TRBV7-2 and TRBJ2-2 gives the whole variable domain GAGVSQSPSNKVTEKGKDVELRCDPISGHTALYWYRQSLGQGLEFLIYFQGNSAPDKSGLPSDRFSAERTGGSVSTLTIQRTQQEDSAVYLCASSRTGSGGELFFGEGSRLTVL.

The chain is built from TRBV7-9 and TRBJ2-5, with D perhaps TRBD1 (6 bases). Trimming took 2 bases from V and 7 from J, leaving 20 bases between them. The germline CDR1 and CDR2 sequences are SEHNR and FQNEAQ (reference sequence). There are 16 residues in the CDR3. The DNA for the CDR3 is TGTGCCAGCAGCTTACCCCCCGTGGGGGCCCCCAGGACCCAGTACTTC. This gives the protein CASSLPPVGAPRTQYF.

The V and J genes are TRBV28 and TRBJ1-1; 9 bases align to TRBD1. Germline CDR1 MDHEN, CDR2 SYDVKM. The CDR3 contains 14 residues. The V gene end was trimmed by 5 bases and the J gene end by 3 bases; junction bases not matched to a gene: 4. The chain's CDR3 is CASSGTGWDTEAFF. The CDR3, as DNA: TGTGCCAGCAGTGGGACAGGGTGGGACACTGAAGCTTTCTTT.

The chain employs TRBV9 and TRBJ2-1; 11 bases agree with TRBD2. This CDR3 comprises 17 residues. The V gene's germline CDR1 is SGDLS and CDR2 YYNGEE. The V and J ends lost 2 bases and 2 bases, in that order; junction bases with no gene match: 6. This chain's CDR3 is CASSVSSGGSTYNEQFF. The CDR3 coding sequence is TGTGCCAGCAGCGTCTCTAGCGGGGGGTCGACCTACAATGAGCAGTTCTTC. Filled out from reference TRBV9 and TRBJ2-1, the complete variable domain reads DSGVTQTPKHLITATGQRVTLRCSPRSGDLSVYWYQQSLDQGLQFLIQYYNGEERAKGNILERFSAQQFPDLHSELNLSSLELGDSALYFCASSVSSGGSTYNEQFFGPGTRLTVL.